Following are 20 T cell receptor beta chains from one sample sequenced in a study of breast tumors, draining lymph nodes, adjacent tissues. Using its own MiXCR run on the multiplex PCR reads, TCRdb lists one record per CDR3 protein. Among around 230,000 distinct CDR3 sequences listed, 32% were seen once. Samples came from axillary lymph nodes draining the breast cancer. Source material: axillary lymph node tissue. All receptors derive from a female donor with breast cancer. Some clones in this sample may be carry-over from other donors' samples.

This clonotype showed up many times. This chain uses TRBV11-2 with TRBJ1-2; 9 positions match TRBD1. The CDR3 contains 13 residues. V shed 5 bases and J 7 bases; nucleotides not matched to a gene: 5. Looked up from germline, CDR1 is SGHAT and CDR2 is FQNNGV. The CDR3 DNA is TGTGCCAGCAGCCCGGACAGGGGCTCTGGCTACACCTTC. This gives the protein CASSPDRGSGYTF.

This clonotype was observed many times. The V call is TRBV2, the J call TRBJ2-1; D is possibly TRBD1 or TRBD2 (5 bases each). CDR1 is SNHLY, CDR2 FYNNEI, per germline. Trimming shortened V by 1 base and J by 9 bases, and 16 bases separated the two germline ends. There are 15 residues in the CDR3. As DNA, the CDR3 is TGTGCCAGCAGTGAAGAGGATAGTTCGAGGGGTGAGCAGTTCTTC. Encoded protein: CASSEEDSSRGEQFF.

This clonotype was seen repeatedly, ten times or more. The chain joins TRBV7-3 to TRBJ2-3, with 10 bases fitting TRBD1. This CDR3 is 18 amino acids long. CDR1 and CDR2 from the germline V gene are SGHTA and FQGTGA. Trimming at V came to 2 bases and at J to 5 bases, leaving 13 bases not matched to a gene. The CDR3 spells CASSLRGGSGQGEDTQYF. In DNA, the CDR3 is TGTGCCAGCAGCTTACGGGGGGGATCTGGACAGGGGGAAGATACGCAGTATTTT.

The rearrangement uses TRBV9 and TRBJ1-4; the match to TRBD1 covers 9 bases. Germline V gene lookup returns CDR1 SGDLS and CDR2 YYNGEE. V shed 2 bases and J 5 bases; nucleotides not matched to a gene: 7. The CDR3 consists of 16 residues. In nucleotides, the CDR3 is TGTGCCAGCAGCGTTTGGGACAGGGAGTACAATGAAAAACTGTTTTTT. Its translation: CASSVWDREYNEKLFF.

The DNA for the CDR3 is TGTGCCACCAGTGATGGTGGACAGGGGGCGACGACAGATACGCAGTATTTT. As protein: CATSDGGQGATTDTQYF. The chain uses TRBV24-1 and TRBJ2-3, with 11 bases identical to TRBD1. This CDR3 comprises 17 residues. With V trimmed by 3 bases and J by 3 bases, 7 bases remained unmatched. Germline CDR1 reads KGHDR; CDR2 reads SFDVKD.

The chain carries TRBV11-2 and TRBJ2-5, with D unclear. The ends were cut back, 5 bases at V and 5 bases at J, with 15 bases in the middle. Germline V gene data show CDR1 as SGHAT and CDR2 as FQNNGV. This CDR3 has 14 amino acids. The CDR3 spells CASSRSPGSETQYF. CDR3 sequence (DNA): TGTGCCAGCAGCCGATCCCCAGGAAGTGAGACCCAGTACTTC. The full variable domain, with the rest looked up from reference TRBV11-2 and TRBJ2-5, is EAGVAQSPRYKIIEKRQSVAFWCNPISGHATLYWYQQILGQGPKLLIQFQNNGVVDDSQLPKDRFSAERLKGVDSTLKIQPAKLEDSAVYLCASSRSPGSETQYFGPGTRLLVL.

The table lists this clonotype with many counts. The rearrangement joins TRBV4-3 to TRBJ2-5, with 7 positions matching TRBD1. CDR1 is LGHNA, CDR2 YSLEER, per germline. V lost 4 bases and J lost 3; bases outside the gene matches: 5. The CDR3 is 14 amino acids. The CDR3 reads CASSLLDREETQYF. In DNA form, the CDR3 reads TGCGCCAGCAGCCTCCTCGACAGGGAAGAGACCCAGTACTTC.

This clonotype was detected many times. The chain carries TRBV7-3 and TRBJ1-3, with 9 bases fitting TRBD1. The junction had 3 bases not matched to a gene; V was cut back by 5 bases and J by 4 bases. Per germline, CDR1 SGHTA and CDR2 FQGTGA. The CDR3 spans 14 residues. CDR3 sequence: CASSPGTGGNTIYF. CDR3 in DNA: TGTGCCAGCAGCCCAGGGACAGGGGGAAACACCATATATTTT.

There are a few counts of this clonotype. This chain uses TRBV9 with TRBJ2-1; maybe TRBD1 (5 bases). Trimming pared 7 bases from V and 4 bases from J, leaving 24 bases between. This CDR3 spans 17 amino acids. The germline V gene encodes CDR1 SGDLS and CDR2 YYNGEE. This CDR3 reads CASSPPSGSSGYNEQFF. CDR3 nucleotide sequence: TGTGCCAGCTCACCACCGTCCGGGTCGTCAGGGTACAATGAGCAGTTCTTC.

This clonotype appeared many times. V and J are TRBV29-1 and TRBJ2-3; D is perhaps TRBD2 (5 bases). This CDR3 contains 14 residues. Germline V gene data show CDR1 as SQVTM and CDR2 as ANQGSEA. V lost 8 bases and J 0 bases, leaving 15 bases between the germline ends. The CDR3 DNA reads TGCAGCACTGTTGGAGGAGACAGCACAGATACGCAGTATTTT. Protein product: CSTVGGDSTDTQYF.

This clonotype was seen only a few times. The junction does not match germline at one end; this may be a read error. The CDR3 DNA follows: TGTGCCAGCAGTCACTCGAGAAGCGGGAGAGGCGATGAGCAGTTCTTC. It encodes CASSHSRSGRGDEQFF. The rearrangement joins TRBV6-5 to TRBJ2-1, with 8 bases aligning to TRBD2. This CDR3 is 16 amino acids long. Germline CDR1 reads MNHEY; CDR2 reads SVGAGI.

On this clonotype itself: One end of the junction varies from germline; a read error may be responsible. This rearrangement joins TRBV7-2 to TRBJ2-1; perhaps TRBD1 as D (6 bases). This CDR3 is 14 amino acids long. CDR1 and CDR2 from the germline V gene are SGHTA and FQGNSA. CDR3 sequence reads: CAGSVRTAYNEQFF. CDR3 in DNA: TGTGCCGGCAGCGTGCGGACAGCCTACAATGAGCAGTTCTTC. The full variable domain, rest sourced from reference TRBV7-2 and TRBJ2-1, is GAGVSQSPSNKVTEKGKDVELRCDPISGHTALYWYRQSLGQGLEFLIYFQGNSAPDKSGLPSDRFSAERTGGSVSTLTIQRTQQEDSAVYLCAGSVRTAYNEQFFGPGTRLTVL.

This chain links TRBV18 with TRBJ2-1; TRBD2 agrees at 12 bases. CDR1 and CDR2 from the germline V gene are KGHSH and LQKENI. CDR3 size: 16 residues. After removal of 3 bases from V and 6 bases from J, the junction contained 6 bases not matched to a gene. The CDR3 reads CASSPLLTSGSNEQFF. The CDR3 DNA reads as TGTGCCAGCTCACCGTTGTTGACTAGCGGGAGCAATGAGCAGTTCTTC.

In its sample, this clonotype was seen a few times. The chain carries TRBV11-2 and TRBJ1-1, with D maybe TRBD1 (6 bases). Germline lookup yields CDR1 SGHAT and CDR2 FQNNGV. This CDR3 contains 15 residues. V was clipped by 3 bases and J by 4 bases, with 15 bases between them. The CDR3 reads CASSFQQGPSTEAFF. CDR3 DNA: TGTGCCAGCAGCTTTCAACAGGGCCCCTCCACTGAAGCTTTCTTT.

V gene TRBV10-1 combines with J gene TRBJ1-5; D is perhaps TRBD1 (5 bases). V gave up 7 bases and J gave up 6 bases, with 19 bases separating them. Germline V gene data show CDR1 as WNHNN and CDR2 as SYGVQD (reference sequence). This CDR3 contains 15 residues. The CDR3 bases are TGCGCCAGCACCCCAAGGGGACGGGTCAGTCAGCCCCAGCATTTT. Translated: CASTPRGRVSQPQHF.

This clonotype has at least ten counts. V gene TRBV5-1 combines with J gene TRBJ1-2; the match to TRBD1 covers 9 bases. V was pared by 2 bases and J by 2 bases, with 4 bases of the junction left unmatched. Germline lookup yields CDR1 SGHRS and CDR2 YFSETQ. The CDR3 length is 15 residues. The CDR3, as DNA: TGCGCCAGCAGCTTCTCCGGGACAGGGAACTATGGCTACACCTTC. Translating gives CASSFSGTGNYGYTF.

The chain links TRBV28 to TRBJ2-2; TRBD2 agrees at 11 bases. This CDR3 region has 15 residues. CDR1 and CDR2 from the germline V gene are MDHEN and SYDVKM. Trimming at V came to 4 bases and at J to 6 bases, leaving 4 bases not matched to a gene. The CDR3 spells CASSSLAGGSGELFF. For the CDR3, the DNA is TGTGCCAGCAGTTCTTTAGCGGGAGGGTCCGGGGAGCTGTTTTTT.

As concerns this clonotype: A much larger clone differs from this one at a single base, so this may be a read error. V gene TRBV20-1 combines with J gene TRBJ2-1; the D gene is possibly TRBD2 (6 bases). Germline V gene sequence: CDR1 DFQATT, CDR2 SNEGSKA (reference sequence). The CDR3 length is 13 residues. In DNA form, the CDR3 reads TGCAGTGCCCCGGAGGGCGCCTACAATGCGCAGTTCTTC. Its protein is CSAPEGAYNAQFF.

This clonotype occurred a few times. CDR3 coding DNA: TGTGCCAGCAGTTACGGGTCGACCGGGGGAGAGACCCAGTACTTC. It encodes CASSYGSTGGETQYF. The chain carries TRBV6-2 or TRBV6-3 and TRBJ2-5; TRBD2 is a possible D gene (6 bases). The CDR3 length is 15 residues. Deletions cut 2 bases from V and 4 bases from J, with 14 bases between. Germline V gene lookup returns CDR1 MNHEY and CDR2 SVGEGT.

Of note for this clonotype: This may arise from a read error, as a much more abundant clone is one base away. The chain links TRBV10-2 to TRBJ1-1, with a tentative D call TRBD1 (6 bases). V was cut by 2 bases and J by 4 bases, with 17 bases left in between. This CDR3 is 16 amino acids long. Germline values: CDR1 WSHSY, CDR2 SAAADI. As DNA, the CDR3 is TGCGCCAGCAGTGAGGGGTCAGGGGCCGGGAGCACTGAAGCTTTCTTT. As protein: CASSEGSGAGSTEAFF.